Sequencing of this T cell receptor (beta chain) was carried out in a study of blood T cell repertoires in COVID-19. For the study at large: Whether acute or convalescent, the COVID-19 samples came from the United States, Italy and Spain. PBMCs, B-cell-depleted T cells, or T cells were the source of the cDNA or gDNA that made up the material.

In the authors' workflow: The authors estimated nucleated cell counts from reference gene primer amplification. Produced via immunoSEQ multiplex PCR; TCRdb's table is partial and in-frame only. D and trimming come from the DNA, and the V and J calls and clone size come from that table. The table lists about 120,000 clones, roughly 85% of them singletons. Germline CDR1 reads SEHNR; CDR2 reads FQNEAQ (reference sequence). V was trimmed by 5 bases and J by 4 bases, leaving 4 bases between them. The CDR3 is made up of 11 amino acids. The sequenced material came from peripheral blood. The sequence was collected from a man younger than 40 with acute or convalescent COVID-19. The chain links TRBV7-9 to TRBJ2-3; no firm D call. The CDR3 DNA reads TGTGCCAGCAGCCGTGCAGATACGCAGTATTTT. Encoded protein: CASSRADTQYF.